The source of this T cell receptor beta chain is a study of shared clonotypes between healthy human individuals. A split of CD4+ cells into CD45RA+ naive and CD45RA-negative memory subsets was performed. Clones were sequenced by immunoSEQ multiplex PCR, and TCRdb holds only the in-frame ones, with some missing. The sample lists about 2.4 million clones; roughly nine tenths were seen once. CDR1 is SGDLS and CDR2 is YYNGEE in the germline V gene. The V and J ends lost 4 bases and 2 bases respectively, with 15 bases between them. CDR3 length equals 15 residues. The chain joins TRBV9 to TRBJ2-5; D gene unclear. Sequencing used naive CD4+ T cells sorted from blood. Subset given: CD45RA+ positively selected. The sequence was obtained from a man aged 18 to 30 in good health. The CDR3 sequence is CASSPRSLLQETQYF. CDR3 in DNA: TGTGCCAGCAGCCCCCGAAGTTTGCTTCAAGAGACCCAGTACTTC.